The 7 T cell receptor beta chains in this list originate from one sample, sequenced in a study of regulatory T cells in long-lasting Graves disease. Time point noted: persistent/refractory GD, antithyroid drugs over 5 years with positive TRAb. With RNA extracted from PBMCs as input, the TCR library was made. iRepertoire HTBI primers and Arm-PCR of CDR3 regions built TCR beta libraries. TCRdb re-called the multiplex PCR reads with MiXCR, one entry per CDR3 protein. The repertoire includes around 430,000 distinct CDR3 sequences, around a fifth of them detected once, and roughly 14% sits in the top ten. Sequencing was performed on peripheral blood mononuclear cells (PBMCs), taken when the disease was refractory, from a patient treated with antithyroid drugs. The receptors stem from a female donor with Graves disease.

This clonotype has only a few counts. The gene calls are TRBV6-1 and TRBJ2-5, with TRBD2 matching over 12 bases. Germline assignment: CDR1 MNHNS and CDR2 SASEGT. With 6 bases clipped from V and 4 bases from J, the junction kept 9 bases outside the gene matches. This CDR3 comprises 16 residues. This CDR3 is CASSASGGAVGETQYF. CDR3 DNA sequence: TGTGCCAGCAGCGCTAGCGGGGGGGCCGTGGGAGAGACCCAGTACTTC.

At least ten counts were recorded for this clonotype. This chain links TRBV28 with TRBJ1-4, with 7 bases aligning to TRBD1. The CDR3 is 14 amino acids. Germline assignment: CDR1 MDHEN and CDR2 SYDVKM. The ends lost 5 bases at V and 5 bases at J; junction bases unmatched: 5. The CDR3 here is CASSGQAQNEKLFF. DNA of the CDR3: TGTGCCAGCAGTGGACAGGCGCAAAATGAAAAACTGTTTTTT.

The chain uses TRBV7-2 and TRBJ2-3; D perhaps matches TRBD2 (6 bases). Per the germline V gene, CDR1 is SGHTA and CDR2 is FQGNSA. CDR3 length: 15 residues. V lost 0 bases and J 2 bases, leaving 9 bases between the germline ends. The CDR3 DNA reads TGTGCCAGCAGCTTAGCGGGGGGAACCACAGATACGCAGTATTTT. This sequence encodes CASSLAGGTTDTQYF. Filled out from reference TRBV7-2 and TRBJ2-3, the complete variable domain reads GAGVSQSPSNKVTEKGKDVELRCDPISGHTALYWYRQSLGQGLEFLIYFQGNSAPDKSGLPSDRFSAERTGGSVSTLTIQRTQQEDSAVYLCASSLAGGTTDTQYFGPGTRLTVL.

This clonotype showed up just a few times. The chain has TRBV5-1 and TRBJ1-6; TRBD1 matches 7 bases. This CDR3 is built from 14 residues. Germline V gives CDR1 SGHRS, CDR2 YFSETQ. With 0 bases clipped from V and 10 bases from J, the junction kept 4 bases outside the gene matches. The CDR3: CASSLGRGRSPLHF. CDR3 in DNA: TGCGCCAGCAGCTTGGGAAGGGGGCGATCACCCCTCCACTTT.

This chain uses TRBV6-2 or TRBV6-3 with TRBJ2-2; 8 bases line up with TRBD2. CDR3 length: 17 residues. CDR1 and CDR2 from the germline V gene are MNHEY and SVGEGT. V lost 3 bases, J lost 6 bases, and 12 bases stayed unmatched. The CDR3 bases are TGTGCCAGCAGTTATAGCCAGCGGGAGCAATCGCCCGGGGAGCTGTTTTTT. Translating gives CASSYSQREQSPGELFF.

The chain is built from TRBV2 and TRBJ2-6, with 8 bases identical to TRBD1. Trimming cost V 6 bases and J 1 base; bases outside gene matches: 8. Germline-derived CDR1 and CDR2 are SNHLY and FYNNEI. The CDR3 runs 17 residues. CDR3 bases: TGTGCCAGCAGGGTTTACAGGGGGAGGTCTGGGGCCAACGTCCTGACTTTC. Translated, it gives CASRVYRGRSGANVLTF.

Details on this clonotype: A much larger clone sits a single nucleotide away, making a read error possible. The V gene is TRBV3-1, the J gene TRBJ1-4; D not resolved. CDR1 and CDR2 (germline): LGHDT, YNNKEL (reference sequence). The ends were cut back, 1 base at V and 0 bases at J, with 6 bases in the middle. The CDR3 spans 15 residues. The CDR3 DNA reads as TGTGCCAGCAGCCAAGTGGGTACAACTAATGAAAAACTGTTTTTT. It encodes CASSQVGTTNEKLFF.